The count of the clone carrying this TCR beta chain is one. The antigen remains undetermined. The CDR3 runs 13 residues. V was trimmed by 1 base and J by 7 bases, leaving 11 bases between them. Germline CDR1 is SGHTA and CDR2 is FQGNSA. The data belong to a study of cytomegalovirus exposure and HLA in healthy donors. Overall study context: Samples from HLA-typed donors yielded about 85 million unique TCRs in an early data release.

Study-level results: When analyzed later, a missense DCLRE1C variant was found to be linked to TCR beta V- and J-gene trimming.

This PCR relied on a set of 60 Vbeta primers and 13 Jbeta primers. The assay was immunoSEQ multiplex PCR, and TCRdb's table has in-frame clones only and misses some. The top ten clones hold under 4.5% of a sample with more than 130,000 clones, roughly 80% of them seen once. The genes are TRBV7-2 and TRBJ2-7; D possibly corresponds to TRBD1 (6 bases). Sequenced sample: PBMCs. This clonotype was obtained from a man aged 35-49 years in good health and CMV-seropositive. CDR3 in amino acids: CASSLVPGVEQYF. DNA of the CDR3: TGTGCCAGCAGCTTAGTCCCAGGGGTTGAGCAGTACTTC.